This T cell receptor beta chain was recovered during a study of T cell changes during pregnancy in multiple sclerosis. The CDR3 spans 13 residues. V was cut by 5 bases and J by 2 bases, with 10 bases left in between. Germline CDR1 reads MNHEY; CDR2 reads SMNVEV (reference sequence). Sequenced by immunoSEQ multiplex PCR; TCRdb stores in-frame clones only, minus some. The sample yields 36,000 or so clones, around nine tenths seen once. The TCR comes from a female donor with multiple sclerosis, enrolled in a pregnancy study. The specimen was CD8+ T cells from peripheral blood mononuclear cells, collected in the third trimester of pregnancy. The chain uses TRBV27 and TRBJ2-7, with D tentatively TRBD1 (5 bases). The CDR3 DNA follows: TGTGCCAGCAGTACAGGTGGGGCCTACGAGCAGTACTTC. Translation: CASSTGGAYEQYF.